The 11 T cell receptor beta chains reported below all come from one sample, sequenced in a study of cytomegalovirus exposure and HLA in healthy donors. The data were produced by immunoSEQ multiplex PCR, yet TCRdb's version contains in-frame clones alone and is incomplete. The sample holds 200,000 to 300,000 clones, about 92% seen once. Input material: PBMCs. Every receptor here comes from a woman in her thirties in good health and CMV-seronegative.

The chain is built from TRBV6-5 and TRBJ2-5; D uncertain. From germline, CDR1 is MNHEY and CDR2 SVGAGI. V lost 2 bases and J 3 bases, leaving 10 bases between the germline ends. This CDR3 region has 14 residues. The CDR3 sequence is CASSYTSAEETQYF. The CDR3 bases are TGTGCCAGCAGTTACACCAGCGCGGAAGAGACCCAGTACTTC.

This sequence joins TRBV19 and TRBJ2-3; D call uncertain. CDR1 LNHDA and CDR2 SQIVND come from the germline V gene (reference sequence). V lost 3 bases to trimming and J lost 3 bases, with 7 bases between them. CDR3 length: 13 residues. In DNA, the CDR3 is TGTGCCAGTAGTATTGTAGAAACAGATACGCAGTATTTT. This codes for CASSIVETDTQYF.

This clone showed up just a few times. The rearrangement uses TRBV11-2 and TRBJ2-7; 8 bases match TRBD2. This CDR3 comprises 17 residues. After removal of 5 bases from V and 6 bases from J, the junction contained 18 bases not matched to a gene. CDR1 is SGHAT, CDR2 FQNNGV, per germline. In DNA, the CDR3 is TGTGCCAGCAGCACCGGACTAGCACGAAGCCCCGGTCTCGAGCAGTACTTC. Its protein product is CASSTGLARSPGLEQYF.

J is TRBJ2-5 and V is TRBV20-1; tentative D call: TRBD2 (5 bases). CDR1 is DFQATT and CDR2 is SNEGSKA in the germline V gene (reference sequence). V was shortened by 3 bases and J by 5 bases, with 7 bases between the two germline ends. The CDR3 spans 11 residues. The CDR3: CSASTGETQYF. The CDR3 DNA sequence: TGCAGTGCTAGTACGGGGGAGACCCAGTACTTC.

The chain is built from TRBV14 and TRBJ2-5, with D uncertain. The CDR3 is 12 amino acids. The germline V gene encodes CDR1 SGHDN and CDR2 FVKESK. Deletions cut 4 bases from V and 3 bases from J, with 6 bases between. CDR3 DNA: TGTGCCAGCAGCCCGAGAGAAGAGACCCAGTACTTC. As protein: CASSPREETQYF.

CDR3: CASSGDRKETQYF. The CDR3 DNA sequence: TGTGCCAGCAGCGGGGACAGGAAAGAGACCCAGTACTTC. The chain couples TRBV6-1 to TRBJ2-5; 8 bases agree with TRBD1. With 6 bases clipped from V and 3 bases from J, the junction kept 3 bases outside the gene matches. This CDR3 has 13 amino acids. Germline lookup yields CDR1 MNHNS and CDR2 SASEGT.

J is TRBJ1-2 and V is TRBV6-1; D not resolved. Germline-derived CDR1 and CDR2 are MNHNS and SASEGT. CDR3 length: 11 amino acids. Trimming left V 6 bases short and J 5 bases short, with 7 bases between. The CDR3 protein is CASRMTYGYTF. The CDR3 nucleotides are TGTGCCAGCAGGATGACTTATGGCTACACCTTC.

The V and J genes are TRBV5-4 and TRBJ2-2; a possible D gene is TRBD2 (6 bases). This CDR3 comprises 14 residues. V was shortened by 7 bases and J by 2 bases, with 12 bases between the two germline ends. CDR1 and CDR2 (germline): SGHNT, YYREEE (reference sequence). This chain's CDR3 is CASYGGGNTGELFF. The CDR3 region has the DNA TGTGCCAGCTACGGGGGAGGAAACACCGGGGAGCTGTTTTTT.

This clone was picked up a small number of times. The chain recombines TRBV9 with TRBJ1-2; 12 bases map to TRBD1. Unmatched junction bases numbered 10, after V lost 3 bases and J lost 4 bases. The CDR3 loop spans 17 amino acids. CDR1 and CDR2 (germline): SGDLS, YYNGEE. CDR3 in amino acids: CASSAPPGTGGGYGYTF. Written as DNA, the CDR3 is TGTGCCAGCAGCGCCCCCCCAGGGACAGGGGGCGGCTATGGCTACACCTTC.

This sequence joins TRBV30 and TRBJ2-3; the D is unclear. This CDR3 comprises 14 residues. V was clipped by 4 bases and J by 1 base, with 12 bases between them. Germline assignment: CDR1 GTSNPN and CDR2 SVGIG (reference sequence). CDR3 in DNA: TGTGCCTGGAATGCAGGAGTGGGCACAGATACGCAGTATTTT. Its protein product is CAWNAGVGTDTQYF.

This clone was seen just once. V gene TRBV12-5 combines with J gene TRBJ2-7; 8 nucleotides align to TRBD1. CDR1 and CDR2 (germline): LGHNT, FRNRAP. Germline trimming cut 1 base from V and 8 bases from J; bases unmatched to any gene: 4. The CDR3 spans 13 residues. CDR3 loop: CASGLGQGAKQYF. The CDR3 DNA is TGTGCTAGTGGTTTGGGGCAGGGGGCAAAGCAGTACTTC. Variable domain in full (rest from reference TRBV12-5 and TRBJ2-7): DARVTQTPRHKVTEMGQEVTMRCQPILGHNTVFWYRQTMMQGLELLAYFRNRAPLDDSGMPKDRFSAEMPDATLATLKIQPSEPRDSAVYFCASGLGQGAKQYFGPGTRLTVT.